The TCR beta chain described here comes from a study of PD-1 blockade in classical Hodgkin lymphoma. The overall study: Nivolumab was administered to patients intravenously at 3 mg/kg every 2 weeks.

All trial patients relapsed after autologous stem cell transplantation. Study-wide results and limits: CD8+ TCR diversity did not rise significantly by C4D1, unlike CD4+.

Libraries were prepared by immunoSEQ multiplex PCR; TCRdb keeps only in-frame clonotypes and omits some of them. Among tens of thousands of clones listed, less than 80% were seen once. Concerning this clone: Its antigen is unknown.

From germline, CDR1 is SGHAT and CDR2 FQNNGV. Between the trimmed V and J ends, which lost 1 base and 3 bases, there was a span of 10 bases. There are 14 residues in the CDR3. The receptor comes from a human donor with classical Hodgkin lymphoma. This chain links TRBV11-2 with TRBJ2-7; D might be TRBD2 (6 bases). The sample consisted of peripheral blood mononuclear cells (PBMCs), taken before the second cycle of nivolumab. The CDR3 spells CASSLAGEYYEQYF. Written as DNA, the CDR3 is TGTGCCAGCAGCTTAGCGGGGGAATACTACGAGCAGTACTTC. The entire variable domain, with the rest obtained from reference TRBV11-2 and TRBJ2-7, is as follows: EAGVAQSPRYKIIEKRQSVAFWCNPISGHATLYWYQQILGQGPKLLIQFQNNGVVDDSQLPKDRFSAERLKGVDSTLKIQPAKLEDSAVYLCASSLAGEYYEQYFGPGTRLTVT.